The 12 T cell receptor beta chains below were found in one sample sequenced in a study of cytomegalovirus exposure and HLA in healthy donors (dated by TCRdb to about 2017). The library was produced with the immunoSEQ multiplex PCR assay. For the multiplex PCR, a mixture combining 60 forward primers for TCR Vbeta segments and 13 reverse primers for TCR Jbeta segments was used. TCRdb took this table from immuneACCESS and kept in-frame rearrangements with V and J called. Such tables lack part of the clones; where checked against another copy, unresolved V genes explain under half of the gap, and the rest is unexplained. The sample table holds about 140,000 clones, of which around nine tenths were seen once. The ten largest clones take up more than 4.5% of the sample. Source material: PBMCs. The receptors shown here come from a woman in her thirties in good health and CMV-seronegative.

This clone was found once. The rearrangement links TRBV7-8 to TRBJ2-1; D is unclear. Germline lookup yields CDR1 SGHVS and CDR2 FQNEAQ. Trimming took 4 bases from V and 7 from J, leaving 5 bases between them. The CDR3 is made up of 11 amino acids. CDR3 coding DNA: TGTGCCAGCAGCTCCAAAAATGAGCAGTTCTTC. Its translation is CASSSKNEQFF.

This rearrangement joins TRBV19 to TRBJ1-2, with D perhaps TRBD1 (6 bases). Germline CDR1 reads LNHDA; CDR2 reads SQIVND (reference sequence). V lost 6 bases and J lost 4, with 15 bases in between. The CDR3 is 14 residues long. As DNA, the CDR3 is TGTGCCAGTAGGCAAGAGGGACACCTCTATGGCTACACCTTC. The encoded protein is CASRQEGHLYGYTF.

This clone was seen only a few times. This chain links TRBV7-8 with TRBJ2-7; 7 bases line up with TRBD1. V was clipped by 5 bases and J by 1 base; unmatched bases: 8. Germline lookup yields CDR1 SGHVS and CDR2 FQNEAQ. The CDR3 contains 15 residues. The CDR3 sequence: CASSLHRGPSYEQYF. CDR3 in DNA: TGTGCCAGCAGCCTACACAGGGGCCCTTCCTACGAGCAGTACTTC. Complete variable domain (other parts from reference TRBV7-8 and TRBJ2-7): GAGVSQSPRYKVAKRGQDVALRCDPISGHVSLFWYQQALGQGPEFLTYFQNEAQLDKSGLPSDRFFAERPEGSVSTLKIQRTQQEDSAVYLCASSLHRGPSYEQYFGPGTRLTVT.

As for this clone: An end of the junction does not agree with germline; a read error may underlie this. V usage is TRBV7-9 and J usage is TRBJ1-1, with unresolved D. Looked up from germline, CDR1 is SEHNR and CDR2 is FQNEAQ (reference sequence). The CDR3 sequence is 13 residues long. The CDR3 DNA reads TGTTCCAGCAGCTTACGGGGGAACACTGAAGCTTTCTTT. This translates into CSSSLRGNTEAFF. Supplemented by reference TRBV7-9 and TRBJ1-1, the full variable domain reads DTGVSQNPRHKITKRGQNVTFRCDPISEHNRLYWYRQTLGQGPEFLTYFQNEAQLEKSRLLSDRFSAERPKGSFSTLEIQRTEQGDSAMYLCSSSLRGNTEAFFGQGTRLTVV.

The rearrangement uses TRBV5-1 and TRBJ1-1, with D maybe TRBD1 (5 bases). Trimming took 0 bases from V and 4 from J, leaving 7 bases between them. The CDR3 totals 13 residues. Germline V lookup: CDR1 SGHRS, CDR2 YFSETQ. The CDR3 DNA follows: TGCGCCAGCAGCTTGGTGGGGCGCACTGAAGCTTTCTTT. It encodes CASSLVGRTEAFF.

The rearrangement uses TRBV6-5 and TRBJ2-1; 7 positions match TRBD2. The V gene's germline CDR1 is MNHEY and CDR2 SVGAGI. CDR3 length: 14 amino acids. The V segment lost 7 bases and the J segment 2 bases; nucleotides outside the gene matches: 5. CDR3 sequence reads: CASTPGLAYNEQFF. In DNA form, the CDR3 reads TGTGCCAGCACCCCAGGACTAGCCTACAATGAGCAGTTCTTC.

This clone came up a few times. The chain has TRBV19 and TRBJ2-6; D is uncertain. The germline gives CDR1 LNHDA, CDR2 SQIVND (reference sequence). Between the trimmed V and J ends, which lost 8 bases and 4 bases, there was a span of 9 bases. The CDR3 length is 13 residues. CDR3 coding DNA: TGTGCCAGTCACTCCATCGGGGCCAACGTCCTGACTTTC. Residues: CASHSIGANVLTF. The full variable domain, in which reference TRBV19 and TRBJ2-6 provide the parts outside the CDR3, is DGGITQSPKYLFRKEGQNVTLSCEQNLNHDAMYWYRQDPGQGLRLIYYSQIVNDFQKGDIAEGYSVSREKKESFPLTVTSAQKNPTAFYLCASHSIGANVLTFGAGSRLTVL.

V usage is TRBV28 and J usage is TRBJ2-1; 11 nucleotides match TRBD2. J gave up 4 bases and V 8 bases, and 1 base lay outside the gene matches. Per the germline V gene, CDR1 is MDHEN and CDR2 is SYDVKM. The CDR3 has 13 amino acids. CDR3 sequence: CASVAGGYNEQFF. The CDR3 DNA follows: TGTGCCAGCGTAGCGGGAGGGTACAATGAGCAGTTCTTC.

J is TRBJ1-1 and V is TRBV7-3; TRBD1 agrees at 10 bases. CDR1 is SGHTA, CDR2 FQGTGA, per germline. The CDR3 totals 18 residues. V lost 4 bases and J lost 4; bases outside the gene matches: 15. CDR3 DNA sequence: TGTGCCAGCAGCTCTATACCGGGACAGGGGAACGAGGGCACTGAAGCTTTCTTT. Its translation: CASSSIPGQGNEGTEAFF. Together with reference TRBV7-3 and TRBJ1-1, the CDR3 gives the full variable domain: GAGVSQTPSNKVTEKGKYVELRCDPISGHTALYWYRQSLGQGPEFLIYFQGTGAADDSGLPNDRFFAVRPEGSVSTLKIQRTERGDSAVYLCASSSIPGQGNEGTEAFFGQGTRLTVV.

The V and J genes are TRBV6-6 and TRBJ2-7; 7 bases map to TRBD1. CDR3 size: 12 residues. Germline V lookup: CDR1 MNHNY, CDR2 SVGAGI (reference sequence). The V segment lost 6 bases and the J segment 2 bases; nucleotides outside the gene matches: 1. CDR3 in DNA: TGTGCCAGCAGCGGGACAGCCTACGAGCAGTACTTC. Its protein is CASSGTAYEQYF.

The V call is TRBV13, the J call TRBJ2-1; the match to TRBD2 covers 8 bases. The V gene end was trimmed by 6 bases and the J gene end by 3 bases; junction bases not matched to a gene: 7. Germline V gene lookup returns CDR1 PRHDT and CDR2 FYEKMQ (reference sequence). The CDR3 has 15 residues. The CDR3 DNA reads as TGTGCCAGCAGTACCGGGACTAGGCGCTACAATGAGCAGTTCTTC. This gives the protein CASSTGTRRYNEQFF.

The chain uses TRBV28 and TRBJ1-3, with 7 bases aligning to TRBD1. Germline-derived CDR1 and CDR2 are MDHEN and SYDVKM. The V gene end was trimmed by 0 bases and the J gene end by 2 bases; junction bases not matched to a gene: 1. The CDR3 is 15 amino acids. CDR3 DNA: TGTGCCAGCAGTTTATGGACAGGGCCTGGAAACACCATATATTTT. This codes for CASSLWTGPGNTIYF.